A selection of T cell receptor beta chains follows, all from one sample in a study of T cell repertoires in cytomegalovirus infection. TCRdb reanalysed the reads using MiXCR and keeps one entry per CDR3 protein. The sample has some 940,000 distinct CDR3 sequences; around 31% are singletons. Antigen specificity for these receptors is unknown. The sequencing here drew on cultured CD8+ T cells from PBMCs, taken from culture after CMV antigen stimulation. The source is a human donor in good health (CMV status not recorded). Some clones in this sample may be carry-over from other donors' samples. Each CDR3 is given with its conserved first and last residue. D genes are given only for firm matches. The size of a clone is reported for some rows only, either as once, few or many, or as a class for expanded clones.

j_call v_call clone_size d_call cdr3_nt cdr3_aa
TRBJ2-3 TRBV27 - - TGTGCCAGCAGTTTAAGGGGGGGCGTGGATACGCAGTATTTT CASSLRGGVDTQYF
TRBJ2-3 TRBV9 - - TGTGCCAGCAGCGAAACCGGGACTCGCACAGATACGCAGTATTTT CASSETGTRTDTQYF
TRBJ1-2 TRBV4-1 few - TGCGCCAGCAGCCAAGCTCTGCGGGATTCCTATGGCTACACCTTC CASSQALRDSYGYTF
TRBJ2-2 TRBV24-1 few - TGTGCCACCAGTGATTTGAGGGGCGGGGAGCTGTTTTTT CATSDLRGGELFF
TRBJ2-3 TRBV7-9 - - TGTGCCAGCAGCCCTATAGATACGCAGTATTTT CASSPIDTQYF
TRBJ1-6 TRBV4-3 - - TGCGCCAGCAGCCATTCAGATGGAGTCAATTCACCCCTCCACTTT CASSHSDGVNSPLHF
TRBJ2-7 TRBV7-9 many - TGTGCCAGCAGCTCCGGACAGCTCTACGAGCAGTACTTC CASSSGQLYEQYF
TRBJ2-1 TRBV4-1 few TRBD2 TGCGCCAGCAGCCAGGTCCCCGGGACTAGCGTATACAATGAGCAGTTCTTC CASSQVPGTSVYNEQFF
TRBJ1-6 TRBV6-1 few TRBD1 TGTGCCAGCAGAGGTTCGGGACAGCAGAATTCACCCCTCCACTTT CASRGSGQQNSPLHF
TRBJ2-3 TRBV11-2 few - TGTGCCAGCAGCTCGAATCGGGATACGCAGTATTTT CASSSNRDTQYF
TRBJ2-3 TRBV7-4 - - TGTGCCAGCAGTCCAGGCGCAGAGACGCAGTATTTT CASSPGAETQYF
TRBJ1-2 TRBV14 - - TGTGCCAGCAGCTTCACAAACAGCCCTCGCGGCTACACCTTC CASSFTNSPRGYTF
TRBJ1-6 TRBV7-6 few TRBD1 TGTGCCAGCAGCTTCCAGGACAGGGTAAATTCACCCCTCCACTTT CASSFQDRVNSPLHF
TRBJ1-2 TRBV19 - - TGTGCCAGTAGTCCCGCTCCGGACTATGCGGGGGTTCATGGCTACACCTTC CASSPAPDYAGVHGYTF
TRBJ2-7 TRBV7-9 - - TGTGCCAGCAGCTTTGGCGGGACCTACTACGAGCAGTACTTC CASSFGGTYYEQYF
TRBJ1-5 TRBV6-6 few - TGTGCCAGCAGAGGAAGACAAGACTACAATCAGCCCCAGCATTTT CASRGRQDYNQPQHF
TRBJ1-3 TRBV7-9 many - TGTGCCAGCAGCCCCGGGACCTCTGGAAACACCATATATTTT CASSPGTSGNTIYF
TRBJ1-1 TRBV10-3 - TRBD1 TGTGCCATCGGACCGGACAGGTTGAACACTGAAGCTTTCTTT CAIGPDRLNTEAFF
TRBJ2-7 TRBV7-9 few TRBD1 TGTGCCAGCAGCCCAGCCCCGGGACAGGGGGACGAGCAGTACTTC CASSPAPGQGDEQYF
TRBJ1-6 TRBV27 - - TGTGCCAGCAGTTCGGACAGTCTGAATTCACCCCTCCACTTT CASSSDSLNSPLHF
TRBJ2-2 TRBV6-5 few TRBD1 TGTGCCAGCACCATCGGGACAGGGAACACCGGGGAGCTGTTTTTT CASTIGTGNTGELFF
TRBJ1-2 TRBV27 few - TGTGCCAGCAGTTTCGGGGGGTACGGAAATGGCTACACCTTC CASSFGGYGNGYTF
TRBJ2-3 TRBV27 once TRBD1 TGTGCCAGCAGCTTTACCCCCCAGGGGGCAGATACGCAGTATTTT CASSFTPQGADTQYF
TRBJ1-1 TRBV7-9 few - TGTGCCAGCAGCTTTGAGGGGGGGACCTTGAACACTGAAGCTTTCTTT CASSFEGGTLNTEAFF
TRBJ1-2 TRBV19 - - TGTGCCAGTAGTATAGGGATGGGACCTGATGGCTACACCTTC CASSIGMGPDGYTF
TRBJ1-2 TRBV7-9 few - TGTGCCAGCAGCCCTACGACAGATACCTCTTATGGCTACACCTTC CASSPTTDTSYGYTF
TRBJ2-1 TRBV7-8 many TRBD1 TGTGCCAGCAGCCACCCCCGGGACAGAGGCTACAATGAGCAGTTCTTC CASSHPRDRGYNEQFF
TRBJ2-7 TRBV5-1 - TRBD1 TGCGCCAGCAGCTCCCCGGGACAGGGCGTCCACGAGCAGTACTTC CASSSPGQGVHEQYF
TRBJ2-5 TRBV12-3/TRBV12-4 many - TGTGCCAGCAGTTTAACTCTAGTAAAAGGGAAGACCCAGTACTTC CASSLTLVKGKTQYF
TRBJ2-1 TRBV7-9 - TRBD2 TGTGCCAGCAGCTACAGCGGGGGCAACTGGAGCGAGCAGTTCTTC CASSYSGGNWSEQFF
TRBJ1-4 TRBV4-2 many - TGTGCCAGCAGCCAAGAACTGGGGTTTTCTGAAAAACTGTTTTTT CASSQELGFSEKLFF
TRBJ2-5 TRBV6-2/TRBV6-3 many - TGTGCCAGCAGCCCCTCCCGGGGGGCCAGGGGAGAGACCCAGTACTTC CASSPSRGARGETQYF
TRBJ1-1 TRBV7-9 few - TGTGCCAGCAACACCCTTCGTTCGTTGGAGGGTGAAGCTTTCTTT CASNTLRSLEGEAFF
TRBJ2-1 TRBV7-8 many - TGTGCCAGCAGCTACCCCCTTTTGCAGAACACCCAAAGACGGGCCAATGAGCAGTTCTTC CASSYPLLQNTQRRANEQFF
TRBJ2-1 TRBV7-9 - - TGTGCCAGCACCAGCGGACTGAGTGAGCAGTTCTTC CASTSGLSEQFF
TRBJ2-5 TRBV6-1 - TRBD2 TGTGCCAGCCGGACCCAGCGGGGGATGGCGTCTTGGGAGACCCAGTACTTC CASRTQRGMASWETQYF
TRBJ1-3 TRBV14 - - TGTGCCAGCAGCCCGCTCGGAGGGACCATATATTTT CASSPLGGTIYF
TRBJ1-1 TRBV6-6 - - TGTGCCAGCAGTTACTCATCTTGGGGCAGGGTATATGTGAACACTGAAGCTTTCTTT CASSYSSWGRVYVNTEAFF
TRBJ2-5 TRBV7-8 few TRBD1 TGTGCCAGCAGCTTAGGTCCAGGGGGCGCGTTCAAAGAGACCCAGTACTTC CASSLGPGGAFKETQYF
TRBJ2-1 TRBV6-5 few - TGTGCCAGCAGGTACTCTCCTGGCTCCTACAATGAGCAGTTCTTC CASRYSPGSYNEQFF
TRBJ1-1 TRBV7-2 - - TGTGCCAACAGCTTAGGGTTGGGGATCCCGAACACTGAAGCTTTCTTT CANSLGLGIPNTEAFF